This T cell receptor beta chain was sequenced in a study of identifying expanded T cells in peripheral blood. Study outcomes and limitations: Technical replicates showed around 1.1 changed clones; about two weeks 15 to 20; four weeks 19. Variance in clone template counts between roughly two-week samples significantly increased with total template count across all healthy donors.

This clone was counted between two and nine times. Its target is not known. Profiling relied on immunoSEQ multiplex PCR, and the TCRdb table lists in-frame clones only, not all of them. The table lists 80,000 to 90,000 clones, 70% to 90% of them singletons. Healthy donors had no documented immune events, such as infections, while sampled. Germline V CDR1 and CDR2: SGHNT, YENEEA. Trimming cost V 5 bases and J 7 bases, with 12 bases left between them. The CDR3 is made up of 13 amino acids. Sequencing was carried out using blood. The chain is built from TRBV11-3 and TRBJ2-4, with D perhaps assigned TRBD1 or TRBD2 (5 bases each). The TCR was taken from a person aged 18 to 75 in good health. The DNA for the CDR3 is TGTGCCAGCAGCCCCCACGGGGCCAACATTCAGTACTTC. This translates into CASSPHGANIQYF.